This record covers a single T cell receptor (beta chain). Its target is not known. The CDR3 spans 16 residues. The V gene end was trimmed by 4 bases and the J gene end by 1 base; junction bases not matched to a gene: 8. In germline, CDR1 is SGHRS, CDR2 YFSETQ. A J-beta primer mix and a sample-barcoded 5' primer were used in a second PCR of roughly 6 to 11 cycles. The study obtained at least 2.5 million CDR3-containing paired-end reads from every sample. TCRdb passed the 5' RACE reads through MiXCR, listing each CDR3 protein once. The data contain roughly 2 million distinct CDR3 sequences, just under 50% of them singletons. No fewer than 7 million PBMCs went into each sample. The sample originates from a study of blood T cells in healthy people across ages. Overall study results and limits: It was the long-lived donors that had more naive CD4+ cells and higher diversity than aged donors.

This chain joins TRBV5-1 and TRBJ2-5; 9 bases line up with TRBD1. Input material: blood. The source is a woman aged 40-49 years in good health. Here the CDR3 DNA reads TGCGCCAGCAGCCCTCGGGGACAGGGACTCCAAGAGACCCAGTACTTC. Amino acids: CASSPRGQGLQETQYF.